This T cell receptor (beta chain) comes out of a study of blood T cell repertoires in COVID-19. The CDR3 extends over 12 amino acids. The V and J ends lost 7 bases and 3 bases respectively, with 7 bases between them. CDR1 is GTSNPN and CDR2 is SVGIG in the germline V gene (reference sequence). This table comes from immunoSEQ multiplex PCR, and its TCRdb copy is limited to in-frame clones, with some not included. Here the sample spans fewer than 85,000 clones, over 85% being singletons. The TCR comes from a man aged 50 to 59 with active COVID-19. The gene calls are TRBV30 and TRBJ2-6; D perhaps matches TRBD1 (5 bases). The sequenced sample consisted of peripheral blood. CDR3 nucleotides: TGTGCCTTCAGGGTTGGGGCCAACGTCCTGACTTTC. It specifies CAFRVGANVLTF. Full variable domain (outside the CDR3, taken from reference TRBV30 and TRBJ2-6): SQTIHQWPATLVQPVGSPLSLECTVEGTSNPNLYWYRQAAGRGLQLLFYSVGIGQISSEVPQNLSASRPQDRQFILSSKKLLLSDSGFYLCAFRVGANVLTFGAGSRLTVL.